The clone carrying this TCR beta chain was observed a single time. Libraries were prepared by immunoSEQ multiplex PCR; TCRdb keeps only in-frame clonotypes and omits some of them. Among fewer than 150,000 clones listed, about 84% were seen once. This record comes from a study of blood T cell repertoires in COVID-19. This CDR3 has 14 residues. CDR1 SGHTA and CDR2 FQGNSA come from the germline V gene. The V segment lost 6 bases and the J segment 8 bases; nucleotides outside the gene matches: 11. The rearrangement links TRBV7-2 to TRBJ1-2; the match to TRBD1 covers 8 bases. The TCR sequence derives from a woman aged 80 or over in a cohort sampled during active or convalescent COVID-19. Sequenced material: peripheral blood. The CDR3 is CASRRTTGGEGYTF. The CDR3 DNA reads TGTGCCAGCAGGCGGACAACAGGGGGGGAGGGCTACACCTTC.